These 27 T cell receptor beta chains were all obtained from the same sample, sequenced in a study of T cell responses to AZD1222 COVID-19 vaccine. Some clones are missing from TCRdb's copy, which holds only in-frame ones; the method was immunoSEQ multiplex PCR. The data contain fewer than 90,000 clones, 70% to 90% of them singletons. Sequencing used peripheral blood, obtained on day 0 of AZD1222 vaccination. These receptors were obtained from an adult in good health.

V and J are TRBV29-1 and TRBJ1-1, with unresolved D. V lost 7 bases and J lost 5, with 14 bases in between. The CDR3 loop spans 12 amino acids. The germline gives CDR1 SQVTM, CDR2 ANQGSEA. This chain's CDR3 is CSAGDVGTEAFF. In nucleotides, the CDR3 is TGCAGCGCGGGAGACGTTGGTACTGAAGCTTTCTTT.

The V call is TRBV18, the J call TRBJ2-5; 12 bases are a match to TRBD1. The CDR3 sequence is 15 residues long. CDR1 KGHSH and CDR2 LQKENI come from the germline V gene. V lost 3 bases, J lost 5 bases, and 4 bases stayed unmatched. DNA of the CDR3: TGTGCCAGCTCACCGGGACAGGGGGCTTGGGAGACCCAGTACTTC. Translating it yields CASSPGQGAWETQYF. Combining the CDR3 with reference TRBV18 and TRBJ2-5 gives the whole variable domain NAGVMQNPRHLVRRRGQEARLRCSPMKGHSHVYWYRQLPEEGLKFMVYLQKENIIDESGMPKERFSAEFPKEGPSILRIQQVVRGDSAAYFCASSPGQGAWETQYFGPGTRLLVL.

This sequence joins TRBV30 and TRBJ2-7, with a weak D call TRBD1 (7 bases). Trimming took off 3 bases at V and 2 bases at J, with 11 bases between the two ends. This CDR3 spans 13 amino acids. CDR1 and CDR2 from the germline V gene are GTSNPN and SVGIG (reference sequence). In DNA, the CDR3 is TGTGCCTGGAGGCCAGGGGGGCCCTACGAGCAGTACTTC. Protein sequence: CAWRPGGPYEQYF.

The V gene is TRBV19, the J gene TRBJ2-2; D gene unclear. This CDR3 contains 15 residues. V gave up 6 bases and J gave up 0 bases, with 11 bases separating them. Germline values: CDR1 LNHDA, CDR2 SQIVND (reference sequence). The CDR3 DNA is TGTGCCAGTAGAAGAAGGACCGCGAACACCGGGGAGCTGTTTTTT. Its translation is CASRRRTANTGELFF.

The J gene is TRBJ1-2, the V gene TRBV2, with 9 bases that match TRBD1. Germline CDR1 is SNHLY and CDR2 is FYNNEI. This CDR3 region has 17 residues. The V segment lost 2 bases and the J segment 4 bases; nucleotides outside the gene matches: 11. The CDR3 loop is CASSELGTGTDGYGYTF. CDR3 sequence (DNA): TGTGCCAGCAGTGAACTAGGGACAGGGACTGATGGCTATGGCTACACCTTC. The variable domain in full, completed from reference TRBV2 and TRBJ1-2, reads EPEVTQTPSHQVTQMGQEVILRCVPISNHLYFYWYRQILGQKVEFLVSFYNNEISEKSEIFDDQFSVERPDGSNFTLKIRSTKLEDSAMYFCASSELGTGTDGYGYTFGSGTRLTVV.

V usage is TRBV5-1 and J usage is TRBJ2-3; TRBD2 might be the D (6 bases). V dropped 5 bases and J dropped 6 bases, with 10 bases sitting between them. The CDR3 has 12 residues. From germline, CDR1 is SGHRS and CDR2 YFSETQ. The CDR3 is CASRLGGDTQYF. The CDR3 bases are TGCGCCAGCAGACTTGGGGGGGATACGCAGTATTTT.

V is TRBV7-2 and J is TRBJ1-2; D gene ambiguous. V dropped 5 bases and J dropped 5 bases, with 12 bases sitting between them. Germline V lookup: CDR1 SGHTA, CDR2 FQGNSA. The CDR3 extends over 13 amino acids. The chain's CDR3 is CASSLFSGYGYTF. The CDR3 DNA follows: TGTGCCAGCAGCCTCTTCTCGGGATATGGCTACACCTTC.

The J gene is TRBJ2-7, the V gene TRBV5-1; 10 nucleotides match TRBD1. CDR3 length equals 15 residues. The trim removed 3 bases at V and 3 bases at J, leaving 6 bases unmatched. Per the germline V gene, CDR1 is SGHRS and CDR2 is YFSETQ. This CDR3 reads CASSSGQGHLYEQYV. The CDR3 DNA sequence: TGCGCCAGCAGCTCGGGACAGGGGCATCTCTACGAGCAGTACGTC.

The V call is TRBV28, the J call TRBJ1-3; TRBD1 might be the D (6 bases). Trimming stripped 8 bases from V and 0 bases from J, with 17 bases between. This CDR3 comprises 16 residues. CDR1 and CDR2 (germline): MDHEN, SYDVKM. CDR3 nucleotide sequence: TGTGCCAGCCGGGCTCCGACAGGTTTCTCTGGAAACACCATATATTTT. The encoded protein is CASRAPTGFSGNTIYF.

V gene TRBV10-3 combines with J gene TRBJ2-2; 9 nucleotides line up with TRBD2. The CDR3 is made up of 18 amino acids. Germline loops: CDR1 ENHRY, CDR2 SYGVKD. With 0 bases clipped from V and 0 bases from J, the junction kept 5 bases outside the gene matches. The CDR3 protein is CAISESSGGATNTGELFF. Here the CDR3 DNA reads TGTGCCATCAGTGAGTCTAGCGGGGGAGCGACGAACACCGGGGAGCTGTTTTTT.

This rearrangement joins TRBV9 to TRBJ2-3, with TRBD2 matching over 7 bases. The germline CDR1 and CDR2 sequences are SGDLS and YYNGEE. With 3 bases clipped from V and 6 bases from J, the junction kept 7 bases outside the gene matches. The CDR3 runs to 14 residues. The CDR3 loop reads CASSARLARDTQYF. For the CDR3, the DNA is TGTGCCAGCAGCGCCCGACTAGCTCGGGATACGCAGTATTTT.

The genes are TRBV28 and TRBJ1-5; 7 bases match TRBD1. V was pared by 5 bases and J by 5 bases, with 9 bases of the junction left unmatched. The CDR3 totals 15 residues. CDR1 and CDR2 from the germline V gene are MDHEN and SYDVKM. CDR3 coding DNA: TGTGCCAGCAGTCTCCGACAGGGTGGCGATCAGCCCCAGCATTTT. The encoded protein is CASSLRQGGDQPQHF.

This clone has just one count. The V and J genes are TRBV9 and TRBJ2-1, with 16 bases fitting TRBD2. Germline CDR1 reads SGDLS; CDR2 reads YYNGEE. The junction had 9 bases not matched to a gene; V was cut back by 0 bases and J by 3 bases. This CDR3 has 20 residues. The CDR3 sequence is CASSVGPGTSGRAGYNEQFF. The CDR3 DNA is TGTGCCAGCAGCGTAGGGCCCGGGACTAGCGGGAGGGCCGGCTACAATGAGCAGTTCTTC.

V usage is TRBV28 and J usage is TRBJ1-1, with D perhaps matching TRBD1 (6 bases). This CDR3 region has 15 residues. Trimming left V 5 bases short and J 1 base short, with 14 bases between. Germline V gene sequence: CDR1 MDHEN, CDR2 SYDVKM. CDR3: CASSAGKGGNTEAFF. CDR3 DNA: TGTGCCAGCAGTGCCGGGAAGGGGGGGAACACTGAAGCTTTCTTT.

This chain connects TRBV6-1 to TRBJ2-1, with unresolved D. Germline assignment: CDR1 MNHNS and CDR2 SASEGT. The germline V and J ends were trimmed by 0 bases and 10 bases, with 22 bases remaining between them. The CDR3 sequence is 17 residues long. CDR3: CASSEAWAAGRSREQFF. In DNA form, the CDR3 reads TGTGCCAGCAGTGAAGCGTGGGCAGCCGGCCGGAGTCGGGAGCAGTTCTTC.

This chain uses TRBV10-3 with TRBJ2-6, with D perhaps assigned TRBD1 or TRBD2 (5 bases each). CDR1 is ENHRY, CDR2 SYGVKD, per germline. The CDR3 has 18 residues. V was cut by 6 bases and J by 3 bases, with 21 bases left in between. The chain's CDR3 is CAISMGTRGWDGANVLTF. The CDR3 bases are TGTGCCATCAGCATGGGGACGAGAGGGTGGGATGGGGCCAACGTCCTGACTTTC.

The chain's CDR3 is CASSQTGTGYEQYV. The CDR3 region has the DNA TGTGCCAGCAGTCAGACCGGGACAGGATACGAGCAGTACGTC. This sequence joins TRBV6-5 and TRBJ2-7; TRBD1 agrees at 8 bases. This CDR3 is built from 14 residues. The J segment lost 4 bases and the V segment lost 5 bases, leaving 7 bases of the junction unmatched. Germline CDR1 is MNHEY and CDR2 is SVGAGI.

This clone was seen a few times. The chain couples TRBV10-1 to TRBJ1-1, with D possibly matching TRBD1 (6 bases). The CDR3 runs to 13 residues. V lost 7 bases and J lost 2, with 11 bases in between. Germline-derived CDR1 and CDR2 are WNHNN and SYGVQD (reference sequence). The CDR3 DNA sequence: TGCGCCAGCAAACGGACAGCAAACACTGAAGCTTTCTTT. This translates into CASKRTANTEAFF.

V usage is TRBV6-5 and J usage is TRBJ2-1; the D call may be TRBD1 or TRBD2 (7 bases each). The germline gives CDR1 MNHEY, CDR2 SVGAGI. Deletions cut 5 bases from V and 4 bases from J, with 12 bases between. The length of the CDR3 is 14 residues. As DNA, the CDR3 is TGTGCCAGCAGTCGACAGGGAGGGTACAATGAGCAGTTCTTC. Protein: CASSRQGGYNEQFF.

Here the CDR3 DNA reads TGTGCCACCACGACAAGCTATAATTCACCCCTCCACTTT. Translation gives CATTTSYNSPLHF. The chain uses TRBV28 and TRBJ1-6; D unclear. CDR3 length: 13 residues. V shed 10 bases and J shed 3 bases, with 10 bases lying between them. In germline, CDR1 is MDHEN, CDR2 SYDVKM.

The gene calls are TRBV6-5 and TRBJ2-1; 7 nucleotides align to TRBD2. With V trimmed by 6 bases and J by 5 bases, 7 bases remained unmatched. The CDR3 runs 14 residues. The germline gives CDR1 MNHEY, CDR2 SVGAGI. The CDR3 coding sequence is TGTGCCAGCAGGGGAGGGGACTCTCACAATGAGCAGTTCTTC. Its translation is CASRGGDSHNEQFF.

V and J are TRBV3-1 (or the pseudogene TRBV3-2) and TRBJ2-5, with 10 bases identical to TRBD2. This CDR3 comprises 15 residues. CDR1 is LGHDT and CDR2 is YNNKEL in the germline V gene (reference sequence). V trimming: 5 bases; J trimming: 1 base; junction bases outside the gene matches: 4. CDR3 amino acids: CASSSRTSGQETQYF. In DNA, the CDR3 is TGTGCCAGCAGCTCCCGGACTAGCGGCCAAGAGACCCAGTACTTC.

J is TRBJ1-5 and V is TRBV10-2; a possible D gene is TRBD1 (5 bases). The CDR3 extends over 15 amino acids. Trimming shortened V by 7 bases and J by 0 bases, and 13 bases separated the two germline ends. CDR1 and CDR2 (germline): WSHSY, SAAADI. CDR3 region: CASKDSPYSNQPQHF. CDR3 sequence (DNA): TGCGCCAGCAAAGACAGCCCGTATAGCAATCAGCCCCAGCATTTT.

The CDR3 sequence: CASSQTQGTSNQPQHF. Written as DNA, the CDR3 is TGTGCCAGCAGCCAAACCCAGGGGACTAGCAATCAGCCCCAGCATTTT. V gene TRBV3-1 (or the pseudogene TRBV3-2) combines with J gene TRBJ1-5; D may be TRBD1 (6 bases). CDR1 is LGHDT and CDR2 is YNNKEL in the germline V gene (reference sequence). V lost 2 bases, J lost 0 bases, and 11 bases lay in between. CDR3 length equals 16 residues.

The chain carries TRBV29-1 and TRBJ1-6, with D perhaps TRBD1 (5 bases). This CDR3 comprises 12 residues. Germline-derived CDR1 and CDR2 are SQVTM and ANQGSEA. V dropped 7 bases and J dropped 3 bases, with 7 bases sitting between them. Here the CDR3 DNA reads TGCAGCGCGCAGGGCTATAATTCACCCCTCCACTTT. It specifies CSAQGYNSPLHF.

CDR3 in DNA: TGTGCCAGCACCGCTCCCGGGACAGTGCGGGAGCAGTACGTC. Its protein is CASTAPGTVREQYV. The V gene is TRBV28, the J gene TRBJ2-7; TRBD1 matches at 7 bases. The CDR3 has 14 residues. V lost 7 bases, J lost 7 bases, and 13 bases stayed unmatched. Germline CDR1 is MDHEN and CDR2 is SYDVKM.

This sequence joins TRBV15 and TRBJ1-5; D not certain. Trimming cost V 0 bases and J 0 bases, with 9 bases left between them. CDR1 is LNHNV, CDR2 YYDKDF, per germline (reference sequence). This CDR3 has 16 amino acids. This CDR3 is CATSRDLSHSNQPQHF. DNA for the CDR3: TGTGCCACCAGCAGAGATCTAAGTCATAGCAATCAGCCCCAGCATTTT.